What follows describes a single TCR beta chain. The antigen is undetermined. The entry originates in a study of cytomegalovirus exposure and HLA in healthy donors. With 3 bases removed from V and 4 bases from J, the gap between germline ends came to 7 bases. The CDR3 runs to 13 residues. Germline CDR1 is SGDLS and CDR2 is YYNGEE. PCR employed 60 Vbeta and 13 Jbeta primers. The repertoire was sequenced with immunoSEQ multiplex PCR; TCRdb's copy has only in-frame clones and lacks some. The sample includes some 170,000 clones, 80% of them seen just once. Study results and caveats: Most CMV-associated TCR beta chains appeared HLA-restricted in a later analysis.

The sequencing input was PBMCs. This chain links TRBV9 with TRBJ2-2; TRBD2 might be the D (6 bases). This TCR was recovered from a man between 18 and 29 years old in good health and CMV-seropositive. CDR3 coding DNA: TGTGCCAGCAGCGGTAGCGGCACCGGGGAGCTGTTTTTT. Protein product: CASSGSGTGELFF.